This TCR beta chain was recorded in a study of shared clonotypes between healthy human individuals. As for the study in general: Donors consisted of a couple of women and a few men between 18 and 49.

With regard to this clone: Its antigen is as yet unknown. The sample has other DNA sequences that encode this CDR3 too.

This table comes from immunoSEQ multiplex PCR, and its TCRdb copy is limited to in-frame clones, with some not included. The repertoire holds about 1.9 million clones, with roughly 93% as singletons. The study, taken as a whole, reports: Generation probabilities of non-shared clonotypes were lower (relative to those shared by all four donors).

Germline CDR1 SQVTM, CDR2 ANQGSEA. CDR3 length: 15 residues. The V gene end was trimmed by 1 base and the J gene end by 4 bases; junction bases not matched to a gene: 1. CD45RO-negative, CCR7-positively selected cells formed the naive CD8 fraction, excluding terminally differentiated effector memory CD45RA+ cells. The gene calls are TRBV29-1 and TRBJ2-7; 16 positions match TRBD2. This sequence was found in a man younger than 30 in good health. Some clones in this sample may be carry-over from other donors' samples. Material: naive CD8+ T cells from PBMCs. The CDR3 nucleotides are TGCAGCGTTGAAGCGGGACTAGCGGGAGGGTACGAGCAGTACTTC. Residues: CSVEAGLAGGYEQYF.